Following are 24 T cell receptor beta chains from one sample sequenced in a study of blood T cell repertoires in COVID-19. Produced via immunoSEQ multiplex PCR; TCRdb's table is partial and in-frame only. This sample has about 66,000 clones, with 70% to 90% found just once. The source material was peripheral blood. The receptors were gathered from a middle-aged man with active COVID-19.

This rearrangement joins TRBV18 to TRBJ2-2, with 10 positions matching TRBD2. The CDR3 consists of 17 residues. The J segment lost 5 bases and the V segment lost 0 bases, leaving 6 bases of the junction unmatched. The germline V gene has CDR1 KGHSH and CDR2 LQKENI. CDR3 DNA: TGTGCCAGCTCACCACCCCTAGCGGGAGAATTTACCGGGGAGCTGTTTTTT. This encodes CASSPPLAGEFTGELFF.

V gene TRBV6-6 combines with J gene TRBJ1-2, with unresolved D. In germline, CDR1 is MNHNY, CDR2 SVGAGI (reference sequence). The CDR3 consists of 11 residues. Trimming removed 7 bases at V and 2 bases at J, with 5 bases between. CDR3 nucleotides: TGTGCCAGCACCCTAAACTATGGCTACACCTTC. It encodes CASTLNYGYTF.

CDR3 sequence: CASSPRTGGTTEAFF. The CDR3 bases are TGTGCCAGCAGCCCCCGTACAGGGGGAACCACTGAAGCTTTCTTT. The chain carries TRBV3-1 (or the pseudogene TRBV3-2) and TRBJ1-1; 8 nucleotides agree with TRBD1. V dropped 4 bases and J dropped 4; count of bases not matched to a gene: 8. This CDR3 is 15 amino acids long. Looked up from germline, CDR1 is LGHDT and CDR2 is YNNKEL (reference sequence).

CDR3 in amino acids: CASSLGHQQETQYF. The CDR3 DNA follows: TGTGCCAGCAGCTTAGGACACCAGCAAGAGACCCAGTACTTC. The rearrangement uses TRBV7-7 and TRBJ2-5, with unresolved D. The ends were cut back, 1 base at V and 2 bases at J, with 8 bases in the middle. Germline loops: CDR1 SSHAT, CDR2 FNYEAQ (reference sequence). The CDR3 consists of 14 residues.

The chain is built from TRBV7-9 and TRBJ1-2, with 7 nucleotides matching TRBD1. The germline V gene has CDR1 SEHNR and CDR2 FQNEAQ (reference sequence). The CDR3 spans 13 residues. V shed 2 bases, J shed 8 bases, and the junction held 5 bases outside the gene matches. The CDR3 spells CASSLQGEEGYTF. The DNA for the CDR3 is TGTGCCAGCAGCTTACAGGGGGAGGAGGGCTACACCTTC.

DNA for the CDR3: TGTGCCAGCAGCGTAGCTGGGGCCTACTACAATGAGCAGTTCTTC. Its translation is CASSVAGAYYNEQFF. The rearrangement joins TRBV9 to TRBJ2-1; weak D call: TRBD1 (5 bases). The length of the CDR3 is 15 residues. Trimming took off 0 bases at V and 3 bases at J, with 10 bases between the two ends. Per the germline V gene, CDR1 is SGDLS and CDR2 is YYNGEE. The whole variable domain, filled in from reference TRBV9 and TRBJ2-1, reads DSGVTQTPKHLITATGQRVTLRCSPRSGDLSVYWYQQSLDQGLQFLIQYYNGEERAKGNILERFSAQQFPDLHSELNLSSLELGDSALYFCASSVAGAYYNEQFFGPGTRLTVL.

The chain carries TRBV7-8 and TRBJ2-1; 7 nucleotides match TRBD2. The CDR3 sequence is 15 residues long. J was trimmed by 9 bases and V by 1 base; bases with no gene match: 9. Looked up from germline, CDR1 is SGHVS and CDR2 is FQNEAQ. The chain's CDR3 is CASSLVAGEGVEQFF. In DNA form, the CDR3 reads TGTGCCAGCAGCTTAGTGGCGGGAGAGGGCGTTGAGCAGTTCTTC. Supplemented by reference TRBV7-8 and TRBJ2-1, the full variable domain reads GAGVSQSPRYKVAKRGQDVALRCDPISGHVSLFWYQQALGQGPEFLTYFQNEAQLDKSGLPSDRFFAERPEGSVSTLKIQRTQQEDSAVYLCASSLVAGEGVEQFFGPGTRLTVL.

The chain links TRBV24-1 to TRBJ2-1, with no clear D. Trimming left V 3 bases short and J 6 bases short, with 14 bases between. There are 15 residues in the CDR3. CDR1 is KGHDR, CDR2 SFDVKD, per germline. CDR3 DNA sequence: TGTGCCACCAGTGATGAGACAAGTCCTTCCAATGAGCAGTTCTTC. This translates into CATSDETSPSNEQFF.

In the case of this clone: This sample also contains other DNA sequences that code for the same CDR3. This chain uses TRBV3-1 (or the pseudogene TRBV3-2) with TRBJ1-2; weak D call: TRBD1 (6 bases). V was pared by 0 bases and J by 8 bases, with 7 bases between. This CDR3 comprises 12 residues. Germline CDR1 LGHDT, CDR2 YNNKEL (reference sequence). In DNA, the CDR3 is TGTGCCAGCAGCCAAGACAGGGGCGGCTACACCTTC. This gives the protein CASSQDRGGYTF.

In DNA, the CDR3 is TGTGCCAGTAGTATACGGACAGGGGGCTCACCCCTCCACTTT. It specifies CASSIRTGGSPLHF. The J gene is TRBJ1-6, the V gene TRBV19, with 11 bases matching TRBD1. Trimming cost V 2 bases and J 10 bases; bases outside gene matches: 1. This CDR3 region has 14 residues. Germline assignment: CDR1 LNHDA and CDR2 SQIVND (reference sequence).

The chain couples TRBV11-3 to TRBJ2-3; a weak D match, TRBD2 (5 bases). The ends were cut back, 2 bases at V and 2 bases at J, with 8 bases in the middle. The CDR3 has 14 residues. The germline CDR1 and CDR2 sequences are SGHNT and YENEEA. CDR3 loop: CASSLNLATDTQYF. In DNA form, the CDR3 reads TGTGCCAGCAGCTTAAACCTAGCCACAGATACGCAGTATTTT.

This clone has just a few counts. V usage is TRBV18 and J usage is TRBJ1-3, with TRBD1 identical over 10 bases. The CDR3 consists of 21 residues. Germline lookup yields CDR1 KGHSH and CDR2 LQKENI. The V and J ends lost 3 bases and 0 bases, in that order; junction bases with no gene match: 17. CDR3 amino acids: CASSPFRDRGTRRVSGNTIYF. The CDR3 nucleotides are TGTGCCAGCTCACCTTTTCGGGACAGGGGCACACGAAGGGTCTCTGGAAACACCATATATTTT.

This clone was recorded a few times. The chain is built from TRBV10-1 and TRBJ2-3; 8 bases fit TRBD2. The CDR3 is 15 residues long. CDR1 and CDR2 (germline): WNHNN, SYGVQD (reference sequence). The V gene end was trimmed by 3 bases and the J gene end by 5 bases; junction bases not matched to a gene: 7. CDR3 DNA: TGCGCCAGCAGTGATACTAGCGGCCGTCTAGATACGCAGTATTTT. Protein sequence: CASSDTSGRLDTQYF.

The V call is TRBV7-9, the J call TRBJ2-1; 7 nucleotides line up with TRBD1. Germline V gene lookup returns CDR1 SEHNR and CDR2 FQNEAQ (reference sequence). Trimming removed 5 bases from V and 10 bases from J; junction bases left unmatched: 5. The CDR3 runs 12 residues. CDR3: CASSLRTGEQFF. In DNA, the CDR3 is TGTGCCAGCAGCCTAAGGACAGGAGAGCAGTTCTTC.

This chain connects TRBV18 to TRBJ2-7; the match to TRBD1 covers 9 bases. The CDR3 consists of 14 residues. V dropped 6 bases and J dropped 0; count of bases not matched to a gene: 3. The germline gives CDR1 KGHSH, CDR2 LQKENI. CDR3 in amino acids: CASSQDRGSYEQYF. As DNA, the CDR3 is TGTGCCAGCTCGCAGGACAGGGGCTCCTACGAGCAGTACTTC. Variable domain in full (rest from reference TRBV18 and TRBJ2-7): NAGVMQNPRHLVRRRGQEARLRCSPMKGHSHVYWYRQLPEEGLKFMVYLQKENIIDESGMPKERFSAEFPKEGPSILRIQQVVRGDSAAYFCASSQDRGSYEQYFGPGTRLTVT.

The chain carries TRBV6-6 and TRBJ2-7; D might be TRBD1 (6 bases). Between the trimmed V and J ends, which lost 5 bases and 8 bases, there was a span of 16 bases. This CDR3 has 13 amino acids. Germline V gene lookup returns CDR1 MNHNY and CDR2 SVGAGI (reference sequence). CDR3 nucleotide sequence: TGTGCCAGCAGTCAAGGCAGGGGTGGTAAGCAGTACTTC. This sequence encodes CASSQGRGGKQYF.

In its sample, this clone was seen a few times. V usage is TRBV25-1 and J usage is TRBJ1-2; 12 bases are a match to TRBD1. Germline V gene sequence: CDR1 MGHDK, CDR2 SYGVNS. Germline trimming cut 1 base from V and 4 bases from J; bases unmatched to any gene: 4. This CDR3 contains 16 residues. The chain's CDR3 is CASSELGTGGAYGYTF. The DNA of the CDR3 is TGTGCCAGCAGTGAATTGGGGACAGGGGGCGCCTATGGCTACACCTTC.

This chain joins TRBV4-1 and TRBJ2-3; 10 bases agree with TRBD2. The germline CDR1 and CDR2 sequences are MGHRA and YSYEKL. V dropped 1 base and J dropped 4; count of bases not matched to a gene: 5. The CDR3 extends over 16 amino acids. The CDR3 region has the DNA TGCGCCAGCAGCCAAGCCTTTAGCGGGGGGCCAGATACGCAGTATTTT. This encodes CASSQAFSGGPDTQYF.

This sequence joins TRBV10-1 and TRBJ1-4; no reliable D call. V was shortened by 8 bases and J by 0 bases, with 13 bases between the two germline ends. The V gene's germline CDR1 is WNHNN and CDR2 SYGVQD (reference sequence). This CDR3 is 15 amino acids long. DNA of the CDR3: TGCGCCAGCGTTCTCAGGCTAACAACTAATGAAAAACTGTTTTTT. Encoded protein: CASVLRLTTNEKLFF.

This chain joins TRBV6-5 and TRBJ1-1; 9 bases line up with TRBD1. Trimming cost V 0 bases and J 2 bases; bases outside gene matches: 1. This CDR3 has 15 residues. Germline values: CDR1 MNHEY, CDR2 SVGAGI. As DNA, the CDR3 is TGTGCCAGCAGTTACTCGGACAGGGGAAACACTGAAGCTTTCTTT. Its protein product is CASSYSDRGNTEAFF.

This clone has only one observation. The CDR3: CASSARQKSRYF. The CDR3 DNA follows: TGTGCCAGCAGTGCTCGACAGAAATCCCGGTACTTC. This sequence joins TRBV2 and TRBJ2-4; a possible D gene is TRBD1 (5 bases). V was pared by 4 bases and J by 15 bases, with 16 bases between. CDR1 SNHLY and CDR2 FYNNEI come from the germline V gene. The CDR3 is made up of 12 amino acids. Supplemented by reference TRBV2 and TRBJ2-4, the full variable domain reads EPEVTQTPSHQVTQMGQEVILRCVPISNHLYFYWYRQILGQKVEFLVSFYNNEISEKSEIFDDQFSVERPDGSNFTLKIRSTKLEDSAMYFCASSARQKSRYFGAGTRLSVL.

The CDR3 reads CASSMGQAYEQYV. Written as DNA, the CDR3 is TGTGCCAGTAGTATGGGACAGGCCTACGAGCAGTACGTC. The chain joins TRBV19 to TRBJ2-7; TRBD1 matches 8 bases. V lost 3 bases to trimming and J lost 2 bases; unmatched junction nucleotides: 0. CDR1 LNHDA and CDR2 SQIVND come from the germline V gene (reference sequence). CDR3 size: 13 residues.

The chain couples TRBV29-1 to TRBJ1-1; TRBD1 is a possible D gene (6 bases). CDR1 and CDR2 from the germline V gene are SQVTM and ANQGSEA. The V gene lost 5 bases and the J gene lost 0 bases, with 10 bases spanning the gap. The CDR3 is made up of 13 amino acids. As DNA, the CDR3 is TGCAGCGTTTCGGACAGCCTGAACACTGAAGCTTTCTTT. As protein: CSVSDSLNTEAFF.

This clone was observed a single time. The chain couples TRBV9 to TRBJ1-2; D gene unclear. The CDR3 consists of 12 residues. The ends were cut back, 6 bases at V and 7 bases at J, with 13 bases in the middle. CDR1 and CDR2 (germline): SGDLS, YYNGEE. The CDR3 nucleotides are TGTGCCAGCAACAACGGGGTTGGTGGCTACACCTTC. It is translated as CASNNGVGGYTF. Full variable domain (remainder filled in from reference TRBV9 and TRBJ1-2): DSGVTQTPKHLITATGQRVTLRCSPRSGDLSVYWYQQSLDQGLQFLIQYYNGEERAKGNILERFSAQQFPDLHSELNLSSLELGDSALYFCASNNGVGGYTFGSGTRLTVV.